The rows below give T cell receptor beta chains drawn from one sample of a study of beta chain features in type 1 diabetes. Produced via immunoSEQ multiplex PCR; TCRdb's table is partial and in-frame only. This sample has hundreds of thousands of clones, with about a sixth found just once. Material: naive CD4+ T cells from blood. These receptors were obtained from a woman under 30 in good health. Each CDR3 is given with its conserved first and last residue. Each record gives: D gene, J gene, V gene, clone size, CDR3 protein, CDR3 DNA. D genes are given only for firm matches. The size of a clone is reported for some rows only, either as once, few or many, or as a class for expanded clones.

.	TRBJ1-3	TRBV21-1	.	CASSNRSPWRGNTIYF	TGTGCCAGCAGCAACCGCAGTCCATGGAGGGGAAACACCATATATTTT
.	TRBJ2-1	TRBV7-2	.	CASSLRYQQFF	TGTGCCAGCAGCTTAAGGTATCAGCAGTTCTTC
.	TRBJ1-1	TRBV7-3	few	CASSHTGMNTEAFF	TGTGCCAGCAGCCACACAGGCATGAACACTGAAGCTTTCTTT
.	TRBJ2-5	TRBV9	few	CASSPVGIETQYF	TGTGCCAGCAGCCCCGTGGGGATCGAGACCCAGTACTTC
.	TRBJ2-7	TRBV6-5	.	CASSPDWSSYEQYF	TGTGCCAGCAGTCCAGACTGGAGCTCCTACGAGCAGTACTTC
TRBD2	TRBJ2-5	TRBV6-5	few	CASSSLAGGTETQYF	TGTGCCAGCAGTTCCCTAGCGGGAGGGACAGAGACCCAGTACTTC
.	TRBJ2-1	TRBV27	.	CASNLRVGSYNEQFF	TGTGCCAGCAACTTACGGGTTGGGTCCTACAATGAGCAGTTCTTC
.	TRBJ2-7	TRBV21-1	many	CASRADGQYF	TGTGCCAGCAGAGCCGATGGGCAGTACTTC
.	TRBJ1-2	TRBV10-3	.	CAMRGAFEGDGYTF	TGTGCCATGAGAGGAGCTTTCGAGGGGGACGGCTACACCTTC
.	TRBJ1-4	TRBV11-2	.	CASSTPDAIGGEKLFF	TGTGCCAGCAGCACTCCGGACGCGATAGGGGGTGAAAAACTGTTTTTT
.	TRBJ2-7	TRBV4-3	few	CASSQDSRSEQYF	TGCGCCAGCAGCCAAGACTCCCGTTCCGAGCAGTACTTC
.	TRBJ2-7	TRBV2	few	CASSELQPYEQYF	TGTGCCAGCAGTGAGTTACAGCCCTACGAGCAGTACTTC
TRBD2	TRBJ2-3	TRBV5-1	few	CASMRLGGGTDTQYF	TGCGCCAGCATGCGGCTCGGCGGGGGTACAGATACGCAGTATTTT
.	TRBJ2-1	TRBV7-9	.	CASSSGRDFEASYNEQFF	TGTGCCAGCAGTTCAGGACGGGACTTCGAGGCCTCCTACAATGAGCAGTTCTTC
TRBD1	TRBJ1-1	TRBV29-1	few	CSVDKGAGTEAFF	TGCAGCGTTGATAAGGGGGCTGGCACTGAAGCTTTCTTT
.	TRBJ2-6	TRBV4-3	few	CASSQQWGSGANVLTF	TGCGCCAGCAGCCAACAGTGGGGGTCTGGGGCCAACGTCCTGACTTTC
TRBD1	TRBJ2-7	TRBV19	few	CASTQPGQGAYEQYF	TGTGCCAGCACCCAGCCGGGACAGGGTGCCTACGAGCAGTACTTC
TRBD1	TRBJ2-2	TRBV6-6	few	CASGIGGAGAAGELFF	TGTGCCAGCGGAATAGGGGGCGCCGGGGCCGCCGGGGAGCTGTTTTTT
TRBD2	TRBJ2-5	TRBV7-2	few	CASSLVAGRQETQYF	TGTGCCAGCAGCTTAGTAGCGGGCCGGCAAGAGACCCAGTACTTC
.	TRBJ1-1	TRBV9	few	CASSPRAGANTEAFF	TGTGCCAGCAGCCCCCGGGCAGGGGCAAACACTGAAGCTTTCTTT
.	TRBJ2-2	TRBV28	few	CASSSPTPGELFF	TGTGCCAGCAGTTCCCCGACGCCCGGGGAGCTGTTTTTT
.	TRBJ2-4	TRBV5-1	.	CASSLGAVAKNIQYF	TGCGCCAGCAGCTTGGGCGCGGTGGCCAAAAACATTCAGTACTTC
.	TRBJ1-1	TRBV7-3	few	CASSRFGAEDSEAFF	TGTGCCAGCAGCCGCTTCGGGGCGGAGGACTCTGAAGCTTTCTTT
.	TRBJ2-3	TRBV6-5	.	CASSYLRTDTQYF	TGTGCCAGCAGTTACCTCCGCACAGATACGCAGTATTTT
.	TRBJ2-5	TRBV11-1	.	CASSSAPQGSQYF	TGTGCCAGCAGCTCGGCCCCCCAGGGGAGTCAGTACTTC
TRBD1	TRBJ1-2	TRBV19	few	CASNSRQGLYGYTF	TGTGCCAGTAACTCTCGACAGGGGCTTTATGGCTACACCTTC
TRBD2	TRBJ2-1	TRBV18	few	CASSRISGMGEQFF	TGTGCCAGCTCACGTATTAGCGGGATGGGTGAGCAGTTCTTC
TRBD1	TRBJ2-4	TRBV4-2	few	CASSHIPGQGAKNIQYF	TGTGCCAGCAGCCATATCCCGGGACAGGGGGCCAAAAACATTCAGTACTTC
TRBD2	TRBJ2-1	TRBV9	.	CASSVEAGGPSYNEQFF	TGTGCCAGCAGCGTAGAAGCGGGAGGCCCCTCCTACAATGAGCAGTTCTTC
TRBD2	TRBJ2-1	TRBV27	.	CASSFLAWTSGDSSSYNEQFF	TGTGCCAGCAGTTTTTTGGCATGGACTAGCGGGGATTCGAGCTCCTACAATGAGCAGTTCTTC
TRBD1	TRBJ2-7	TRBV28	few	CASSPNRGVGDEQYF	TGTGCCAGCAGCCCCAACAGGGGTGTGGGCGACGAGCAGTACTTC
TRBD1	TRBJ2-7	TRBV7-3	few	CASSPGTASHEQYF	TGTGCCAGCAGTCCAGGGACAGCCTCCCACGAGCAGTACTTC
.	TRBJ2-7	TRBV19	few	CASSMGGTPLYEQYF	TGTGCCAGTAGTATGGGCGGGACCCCCCTTTACGAGCAGTACTTC
TRBD1	TRBJ2-1	TRBV11-1	few	CASSRLGGAQNEQFF	TGTGCCAGCAGCCGATTAGGGGGCGCCCAGAATGAGCAGTTCTTC
TRBD2	TRBJ2-2	TRBV10-3	.	CATKAGANTGELFF	TGTGCCACCAAAGCGGGAGCGAACACCGGGGAGCTGTTTTTT
TRBD1	TRBJ1-1	TRBV29-1	.	CSVEGQGASEAFF	TGCAGCGTTGAAGGACAGGGGGCCTCTGAAGCTTTCTTT
.	TRBJ2-5	TRBV4-2	few	CASSQRDGVQETQYF	TGTGCCAGCAGCCAGCGGGACGGAGTCCAAGAGACCCAGTACTTC
TRBD2	TRBJ2-7	TRBV10-3	.	CATQVAGNSYEQYF	TGTGCCACCCAAGTAGCGGGGAATTCCTACGAGCAGTACTTC
.	TRBJ2-6	TRBV7-8	few	CASSSGPISGANVLTF	TGTGCCAGCAGCTCGGGACCGATCTCTGGGGCCAACGTCCTGACTTTC
TRBD1	TRBJ2-7	TRBV6-5	few	CASSTTGGTYEQYF	TGTGCCAGCAGTACGACAGGGGGGACCTACGAGCAGTACTTC
TRBD2	TRBJ2-7	TRBV7-2	.	CASSALAGPYEQYF	TGTGCCAGCAGCGCTCTAGCGGGACCCTACGAGCAGTACTTC
.	TRBJ2-7	TRBV7-9	few	CASSSGDEQYF	TGTGCCAGCAGCTCGGGCGACGAGCAGTACTTC
.	TRBJ1-4	TRBV5-1	.	CASRDRGGTTNEKLFF	TGCGCCAGCCGAGATCGGGGTGGTACAACTAATGAAAAACTGTTTTTT
TRBD2	TRBJ2-1	TRBV4-3	.	CASSHGLGVAEQFF	TGCGCCAGCAGCCATGGACTAGGGGTTGCTGAGCAGTTCTTC
TRBD2	TRBJ2-1	TRBV5-6	few	CASSSSGRSYNEQFF	TGTGCCAGCAGCTCTAGCGGGCGCTCCTACAATGAGCAGTTCTTC
.	TRBJ2-7	TRBV19	few	CASENPGPSYEQYF	TGTGCCAGCGAGAATCCGGGCCCGTCCTACGAGCAGTACTTC
TRBD2	TRBJ2-3	TRBV11-2	.	CASSPSTSGSGTDTQYF	TGTGCCAGCAGCCCCTCGACTAGCGGGAGTGGCACAGATACGCAGTATTTT